The next 12 T cell receptor beta chains were all read from a single sample in a study of tumor-infiltrating lymphocytes in primary liver carcinoma. The source material, about 18-31 mg of unsorted bulk tissue, was used to co-extract RNA and DNA. Synthesis of TCR beta cDNA was carried out from 500 ng total RNA with a constant-region primer. A slightly modified ARM-PCR protocol with three nested multiplex PCR rounds produced these TCR beta libraries. TRBV1-TRBV30 forward and Cbeta reverse primers drove the first two approximately 10-cycle rounds. In TCRdb, the multiplex PCR reads were re-called with MiXCR into one record per CDR3 protein. In the table there are 40,000 to 60,000 distinct CDR3 sequences, 70% to 80% of which are singletons. The specimen was liver tumor tissue from sampling region 3. The subset was: tumor region T3, left-lateral pole. The source is a man in his forties with primary liver carcinoma and hepatitis B virus infection.

The chain joins TRBV6-5 to TRBJ1-6, with D possibly being TRBD1 (6 bases). The CDR3 has 18 residues. CDR1 is MNHEY, CDR2 SVGAGI, per germline. CDR3 nucleotides: TGTATCAGCAGCTACTTTTCGGGAGGGGGCTCCTATAATTCACCCCTCCACTTT. Translating it yields CISSYFSGGGSYNSPLHF.

Remarks on this clonotype: This may be a read error: a much more frequent sequence differs by one nucleotide. This rearrangement joins TRBV29-1 to TRBJ2-7, with a possible D match to TRBD2 (5 bases). CDR1 and CDR2 (germline): SQVTM, ANQGSEA. The CDR3 loop spans 17 amino acids. CDR3 bases: TGCGGCGTTGAAGACGACCGAGCGGCCTCGAGCTCCTACGAGCAGTACTTC. Protein: CGVEDDRAASSSYEQYF.

This clonotype is termed medium-sized (0.01 to 0.1%). The chain recombines TRBV28 with TRBJ1-1; D unclear. Deletions cut 4 bases from V and 6 bases from J, with 12 bases between. This CDR3 has 13 residues. The V gene's germline CDR1 is MDHEN and CDR2 SYDVKM. The CDR3 sequence is CASSSSRLAEAFF. The CDR3 nucleotides read TGTGCCAGCAGTTCCTCACGCCTGGCTGAAGCTTTCTTT. The full variable domain, rest sourced from reference TRBV28 and TRBJ1-1, is DVKVTQSSRYLVKRTGEKVFLECVQDMDHENMFWYRQDPGLGLRLIYFSYDVKMKEKGDIPEGYSVSREKKERFSLILESASTNQTSMYLCASSSSRLAEAFFGQGTRLTVV.

On this clonotype itself: The junction differs from germline at one of its ends, possibly a read error. The gene calls are TRBV5-5 and TRBJ2-5, with D perhaps assigned TRBD1 or TRBD2 (5 bases each). This CDR3 has 17 residues. Germline V CDR1 and CDR2: SGHKS, YYEKEE (reference sequence). The CDR3 loop reads CASNLGLAREYHETQYF. CDR3 bases: TGTGCCAGCAACTTGGGGCTAGCAAGAGAGTACCACGAGACCCAGTACTTC.

Details on this clonotype: One end of the junction fails to match germline, which may point to a read error. The genes are TRBV14 and TRBJ2-5; unclear D gene. CDR1 and CDR2 from the germline V gene are SGHDN and FVKESK. The CDR3 is made up of 17 amino acids. The CDR3 sequence is CASIQDHAPEFQEVQYF. The CDR3 DNA is TGTGCCAGCATCCAAGACCACGCCCCGGAGTTCCAAGAGGTCCAGTACTTC.

The chain has TRBV29-1 and TRBJ2-3; 7 nucleotides agree with TRBD2. The CDR3 runs 14 residues. The germline V gene encodes CDR1 SQVTM and CDR2 ANQGSEA. V was pared by 3 bases and J by 5 bases, with 8 bases of the junction left unmatched. The CDR3 spells CSVDDGRIGDTQYF. The CDR3, as DNA: TGCAGCGTTGATGACGGGAGGATAGGAGATACGCAGTATTTT.

Comment on this clonotype: The junction departs from the called germline gene at one end, perhaps through a read error. The chain links TRBV11-2 to TRBJ2-5; possibly TRBD2 for D (6 bases). The CDR3 runs 14 residues. The germline V gene encodes CDR1 SGHAT and CDR2 FQNNGV. The CDR3 sequence: CASSLRGTQETRHF. The CDR3 nucleotides are TGTGCCAGCAGCTTGCGGGGCACGCAAGAGACCCGGCACTTC.

Worth noting for this clonotype: A read error is likely, as this CDR3 ends without the conserved phenylalanine or tryptophan. The gene calls are TRBV11-2 and TRBJ1-4, with D maybe TRBD1 (5 bases). Germline V gene sequence: CDR1 SGHAT, CDR2 FQNNGV. The CDR3 extends over 15 amino acids. Here the CDR3 reads CVSSLGQGDGEILFS. The DNA of the CDR3 is TGTGTCAGCAGCTTAGGGCAGGGTGATGGCGAAATACTGTTTTCT.

As concerns this clonotype: A read error may account for a junction end that differs from germline. The V call is TRBV29-1, the J call TRBJ2-3; 8 bases map to TRBD2. The CDR3 has 14 amino acids. Looked up from germline, CDR1 is SQVTM and CDR2 is ANQGSEA. For the CDR3, the DNA is TGCGGCGTTTCGGGAGGGTCGGTGGGAGATATGCAGTATTTT. This translates into CGVSGGSVGDMQYF.

Concerning this clonotype itself: Without the conserved terminal phenylalanine or tryptophan, this CDR3 likely stems from a read error. The DNA is left out, because the CDR3 cannot be placed on it with certainty; the CDR3 is given as TCRdb lists it. The V and J genes are TRBV29-1 and TRBJ1-2; the table's D call, TRBD1, was not checked against the DNA. With termini counted, the CDR3 has 17 amino acids. The germline gives CDR1 SQVTM, CDR2 ANQGSEA. CDR3: CSIEGVPQGGPNYGYII.

To note about this clonotype: This may arise from a read error, as a much more abundant clone is one base away. The J gene is TRBJ2-5, the V gene TRBV28; 7 nucleotides line up with TRBD2. Per germline, CDR1 MDHEN and CDR2 SYDVKM. The CDR3 has 14 amino acids. J was trimmed by 4 bases and V by 8 bases; bases with no gene match: 10. The DNA of the CDR3 is TGTGCCAGCGGCTCTAGCGGATCCCTAGAGACCCAGTACTTC. It codes for CASGSSGSLETQYF.

Comments on this clonotype: At one end the junction does not follow the germline gene, possibly because of a read error. The rearrangement uses TRBV11-2 and TRBJ2-7; TRBD1 agrees at 9 bases. CDR1 SGHAT and CDR2 FQNNGV come from the germline V gene. This CDR3 region has 15 residues. The CDR3 loop reads CASSLQGTGLREQCF. The CDR3, as DNA: TGTGCCAGCAGTTTACAAGGGACAGGGCTGCGGGAGCAATGCTTC.